Listed here are 29 T cell receptor beta chains from one sample, sequenced in a study of PD-1 blockade in classical Hodgkin lymphoma. Some clones are missing from TCRdb's copy, which holds only in-frame ones; the method was immunoSEQ multiplex PCR. The data contain about 58,000 clones, more than 85% of them singletons. Patients all relapsed after autologous stem cell transplantation, and there was variation in brentuximab vedotin exposure. Sequenced material: peripheral blood mononuclear cells (PBMCs), taken before the second cycle of nivolumab. The receptors shown here come from a human donor with classical Hodgkin lymphoma.

This clone was picked up a small number of times. CDR3 sequence: CASSLLATSNQPQHF. The CDR3, as DNA: TGCGCCAGCAGCTTGTTGGCAACTAGCAATCAGCCCCAGCATTTT. This chain uses TRBV5-1 with TRBJ1-5; D is unresolved. The V gene's germline CDR1 is SGHRS and CDR2 YFSETQ. V was trimmed by 1 base and J by 0 bases, leaving 8 bases between them. The CDR3 loop spans 15 amino acids.

This clone was found once. The chain couples TRBV10-3 to TRBJ2-1, with 15 nucleotides matching TRBD2. V lost 6 bases, J lost 5 bases, and 14 bases stayed unmatched. Germline lookup yields CDR1 ENHRY and CDR2 SYGVKD. The CDR3 covers 19 residues. The CDR3 is CAISLTGTSGRPPDNEQFF. In DNA form, the CDR3 reads TGTGCCATCAGCCTTACAGGGACTAGCGGGAGGCCACCGGACAATGAGCAGTTCTTC.

The V call is TRBV5-8, the J call TRBJ2-2; D is ambiguous. The CDR3 is made up of 14 amino acids. CDR1 SGHTS and CDR2 YDEGEE come from the germline V gene. With 2 bases removed from V and 4 bases from J, the gap between germline ends came to 9 bases. This CDR3 is CASSFSGPTGELFF. CDR3 bases: TGTGCCAGCAGCTTCTCCGGGCCCACCGGGGAGCTGTTTTTT.

This sequence joins TRBV5-4 and TRBJ1-5, with 8 bases fitting TRBD1. This CDR3 has 16 residues. The V segment lost 4 bases and the J segment 4 bases; nucleotides outside the gene matches: 10. CDR1 and CDR2 from the germline V gene are SGHNT and YYREEE (reference sequence). The DNA for the CDR3 is TGTGCCAGCAGCAACAGGGGGGACGGGGAAAATCAGCCCCAGCATTTT. Translating it yields CASSNRGDGENQPQHF. Full variable domain (missing parts from reference TRBV5-4 and TRBJ1-5): ETGVTQSPTHLIKTRGQQVTLRCSSQSGHNTVSWYQQALGQGPQFIFQYYREEENGRGNFPPRFSGLQFPNYSSELNVNALELDDSALYLCASSNRGDGENQPQHFGDGTRLSIL.

This clone showed up just once. The rearrangement uses TRBV13 and TRBJ2-5; D gene uncertain. This CDR3 region has 11 residues. Germline V gene lookup returns CDR1 PRHDT and CDR2 FYEKMQ (reference sequence). V lost 1 base and J lost 5, with 2 bases in between. The CDR3 region is CASSLAETQYF. CDR3 DNA sequence: TGTGCCAGCAGCTTAGCCGAGACCCAGTACTTC.

Only one count was recorded for this clone. One end of the junction does not line up with germline, which may come from a read error. This same CDR3 is encoded by further DNA sequences in the sample. The chain has TRBV19 and TRBJ1-2, with 8 bases lining up with TRBD1. This CDR3 comprises 16 residues. Germline CDR1 and CDR2: LNHDA and SQIVND (reference sequence). CDR3: CASSIGTPDRGHGYTF. CDR3 DNA sequence: TGTGCCAGTAGCATAGGGACCCCAGACAGGGGACATGGCTACACCTTC.

This chain connects TRBV11-2 to TRBJ1-6, with D unclear. The length of the CDR3 is 15 residues. V was pared by 5 bases and J by 8 bases, with 16 bases between. Germline CDR1 SGHAT, CDR2 FQNNGV. This chain's CDR3 is CASSVTRATDSPLHF. The CDR3 nucleotides read TGTGCCAGCAGCGTCACAAGAGCCACCGATTCACCCCTCCACTTT.

As concerns this clone: The conserved final phenylalanine or tryptophan is absent from the CDR3, which likely points to a read error. The chain carries TRBV19 and TRBJ2-7, with D perhaps assigned TRBD1 or TRBD2 (5 bases each). The CDR3 spans 15 residues. Germline V gene lookup returns CDR1 LNHDA and CDR2 SQIVND (reference sequence). V was cut by 6 bases and J by 0 bases, with 15 bases left in between. The CDR3 DNA sequence: TGTGCCAGTAGGTCCGGGACGGTGAACTCCTACGAGCAGTACCTC. It yields the protein CASRSGTVNSYEQYL.

The chain recombines TRBV19 with TRBJ2-1; 7 bases agree with TRBD1. Germline values: CDR1 LNHDA, CDR2 SQIVND (reference sequence). The CDR3 sequence is 15 residues long. Unmatched junction bases numbered 8, after V lost 5 bases and J lost 4 bases. The CDR3 spells CASSFRDSYYNEQFF. In DNA, the CDR3 is TGTGCCAGTAGTTTCCGGGACAGTTATTACAATGAGCAGTTCTTC.

The J gene is TRBJ2-3, the V gene TRBV19; D might be TRBD2 (6 bases). Germline CDR1 and CDR2: LNHDA and SQIVND (reference sequence). Trimming left V 4 bases short and J 0 bases short, with 14 bases between. The CDR3 spans 16 residues. For the CDR3, the DNA is TGTGCCAGTAGTAAGCTCCGGGGGACTAGCACAGATACGCAGTATTTT. This translates into CASSKLRGTSTDTQYF.

This chain joins TRBV4-3 and TRBJ2-7; D ambiguous. Between the trimmed V and J ends, which lost 4 bases and 6 bases, there was a span of 16 bases. Germline V gene lookup returns CDR1 LGHNA and CDR2 YSLEER. This CDR3 has 14 residues. CDR3 nucleotides: TGCGCCAGCAGCCCCCGGAACGCGGTCTCCGAGCAGTACTTC. Translating it yields CASSPRNAVSEQYF.

The chain recombines TRBV30 with TRBJ2-4; D unclear. Trimming took off 4 bases at V and 0 bases at J, with 7 bases between the two ends. This CDR3 has 13 amino acids. The germline CDR1 and CDR2 sequences are GTSNPN and SVGIG (reference sequence). The CDR3 DNA reads as TGTGCCTGGATTCCCTTAGCCAAAAACATTCAGTACTTC. It codes for CAWIPLAKNIQYF.

In nucleotides, the CDR3 is TGTGCCAGCAGCTTCTTTGGGACAGCGGAAGCTTTCTTT. Amino acids: CASSFFGTAEAFF. The rearrangement links TRBV5-5 to TRBJ1-1; TRBD1 matches at 7 bases. Per germline, CDR1 SGHKS and CDR2 YYEKEE (reference sequence). The CDR3 is 13 residues long. V shed 2 bases, J shed 8 bases, and the junction held 6 bases outside the gene matches.

This chain joins TRBV30 and TRBJ2-3; 11 bases agree with TRBD2. Germline V lookup: CDR1 GTSNPN, CDR2 SVGIG (reference sequence). J lost 13 bases, V lost 0 bases, and 12 bases had no gene match. This CDR3 region has 15 residues. CDR3 region: CAWSVSLAGGPWKYF. CDR3 nucleotides: TGTGCCTGGAGTGTTTCTCTAGCGGGGGGCCCCTGGAAGTATTTT.

The gene calls are TRBV19 and TRBJ2-7, with a weak D call TRBD1 (6 bases). The germline CDR1 and CDR2 sequences are LNHDA and SQIVND (reference sequence). This CDR3 is 14 amino acids long. The V gene lost 2 bases and the J gene lost 2 bases, with 10 bases spanning the gap. The CDR3: CASSITDSPYEQYF. DNA of the CDR3: TGTGCCAGTAGTATAACGGACAGTCCCTACGAGCAGTACTTC.

The chain has TRBV6-5 and TRBJ2-7; 9 bases are a match to TRBD1. J gave up 4 bases and V 2 bases, and 6 bases lay outside the gene matches. Germline CDR1 MNHEY, CDR2 SVGAGI. The CDR3 has 15 amino acids. The CDR3 sequence: CASSYQDRGGYEQYF. CDR3 DNA sequence: TGTGCCAGCAGTTACCAGGACAGGGGCGGGTACGAGCAGTACTTC.

J is TRBJ1-5 and V is TRBV7-9; no clear D gene. The CDR3 is 15 amino acids. Between the trimmed V and J ends, which lost 0 bases and 3 bases, there was a span of 9 bases. Per germline, CDR1 SEHNR and CDR2 FQNEAQ (reference sequence). The CDR3 DNA sequence: TGTGCCAGCAGCTTAGCCTTGGAAGACAATCAGCCCCAGCATTTT. Encoded protein: CASSLALEDNQPQHF.

V gene TRBV28 combines with J gene TRBJ2-4; D might be TRBD1 or TRBD2, each matching 5 bases. V was pared by 5 bases and J by 8 bases, with 19 bases between. The CDR3 is 15 residues long. Germline CDR1 and CDR2: MDHEN and SYDVKM. CDR3 protein: CASSTLQGPGDIQYF. The CDR3 nucleotides read TGTGCCAGCAGTACCCTCCAGGGACCTGGAGACATTCAGTACTTC.

This chain joins TRBV18 and TRBJ2-7; TRBD2 might be the D (5 bases). V lost 3 bases, J lost 4 bases, and 28 bases lay in between. The CDR3 spans 19 residues. The germline CDR1 and CDR2 sequences are KGHSH and LQKENI. The CDR3 sequence is CASSPYPQKALGGVYEQYF. The CDR3 region has the DNA TGTGCCAGCTCACCCTACCCACAAAAAGCCCTAGGAGGTGTGTACGAGCAGTACTTC.

The chain couples TRBV5-4 to TRBJ1-2; no clear D. The germline gives CDR1 SGHNT, CDR2 YYREEE (reference sequence). Between the trimmed V and J ends, which lost 1 base and 0 bases, there was a span of 7 bases. There are 14 residues in the CDR3. The CDR3 region is CASSLYSPNYGYTF. The CDR3, as DNA: TGTGCCAGCAGCTTGTACAGCCCTAACTATGGCTACACCTTC.

The J gene is TRBJ2-1, the V gene TRBV9; TRBD1 is a possible D gene (5 bases). The CDR3 covers 14 residues. Germline CDR1 and CDR2: SGDLS and YYNGEE. V was pared by 0 bases and J by 9 bases, with 13 bases between. This chain's CDR3 is CASSVGPTGSEQFF. CDR3 bases: TGTGCCAGCAGCGTAGGGCCAACAGGTAGTGAGCAGTTCTTC.

The J gene is TRBJ1-2, the V gene TRBV9, with D possibly TRBD1 on 6 matching bases. Germline V lookup: CDR1 SGDLS, CDR2 YYNGEE. This CDR3 is built from 14 residues. V lost 4 bases and J lost 4, with 14 bases in between. The CDR3 sequence is CASSPLDRIYGYTF. CDR3 nucleotides: TGTGCCAGCAGCCCTCTCGACAGGATCTATGGCTACACCTTC.

The genes are TRBV11-2 and TRBJ2-5; D gene uncertain. The germline V gene has CDR1 SGHAT and CDR2 FQNNGV. The CDR3 is 12 amino acids. With 5 bases removed from V and 9 bases from J, the gap between germline ends came to 13 bases. DNA of the CDR3: TGTGCCAGCAGCGACACCGGCGCGGCCCAGTACTTC. It encodes CASSDTGAAQYF. Together with reference TRBV11-2 and TRBJ2-5, the CDR3 gives the full variable domain: EAGVAQSPRYKIIEKRQSVAFWCNPISGHATLYWYQQILGQGPKLLIQFQNNGVVDDSQLPKDRFSAERLKGVDSTLKIQPAKLEDSAVYLCASSDTGAAQYFGPGTRLLVL.

The gene calls are TRBV21-1 and TRBJ2-1; TRBD2 is taken as the D call from the table, unchecked against the DNA. TRBV21-1 is an annotated pseudogene. The CDR3 loop spans 16 amino acids. The CDR3 spells CASSKGIPEHYNEQFF. The CDR3 DNA is TGTGCCAGCAGCAAAGGAATTCCGGAGCACTACAATGAGCAGTTCTTC.

V and J are TRBV19 and TRBJ1-4; D is unclear. The CDR3 contains 14 residues. Germline loops: CDR1 LNHDA, CDR2 SQIVND (reference sequence). The V end was cut by 5 bases, the J end by 0 bases, with 7 bases between. The CDR3 loop reads CASSPGATNEKLFF. The CDR3, as DNA: TGTGCCAGTAGTCCCGGTGCAACTAATGAAAAACTGTTTTTT.

The table lists this clone with a count of one. V is TRBV19 and J is TRBJ2-7; D is undetermined. Germline loops: CDR1 LNHDA, CDR2 SQIVND (reference sequence). CDR3 size: 11 residues. V was pared by 9 bases and J by 3 bases, with 9 bases between. CDR3 loop: CARCISYEQYF. CDR3 sequence (DNA): TGTGCCAGATGTATTAGCTACGAGCAGTACTTC.

J is TRBJ2-3 and V is TRBV7-7; D assignment may be TRBD1 or TRBD2 (5 bases each). The ends were cut back, 1 base at V and 6 bases at J, with 8 bases in the middle. Per the germline V gene, CDR1 is SSHAT and CDR2 is FNYEAQ (reference sequence). The CDR3 totals 13 residues. CDR3 nucleotides: TGTGCCAGCAGCTTAGGAGAGGGGGATACGCAGTATTTT. It codes for CASSLGEGDTQYF.

CDR3 amino acids: CASSTETGALTNEKLFF. For the CDR3, the DNA is TGTGCCAGCAGTACCGAGACAGGGGCGCTAACTAATGAAAAACTGTTTTTT. The chain carries TRBV27 and TRBJ1-4; TRBD1 matches 8 bases. V dropped 5 bases and J dropped 1; count of bases not matched to a gene: 9. Germline assignment: CDR1 MNHEY and CDR2 SMNVEV (reference sequence). The CDR3 covers 17 residues.

The chain joins TRBV19 to TRBJ2-3; D unresolved. V lost 3 bases, J lost 11 bases, and 12 bases lay in between. There are 12 residues in the CDR3. The germline CDR1 and CDR2 sequences are LNHDA and SQIVND (reference sequence). The CDR3 protein is CASSIDTLGQYF. The CDR3 DNA sequence: TGTGCCAGTAGTATTGATACCTTGGGGCAGTATTTT.